Detailed here is one T cell receptor (beta chain). Its antigen is not identified. The authors extracted RNA and reverse transcribed it into cDNA as the sequencing template. TCRdb's table, derived via immunoSEQ multiplex PCR, lists solely in-frame clones and lacks some. The sample lists under 250,000 clones; just over 55% were seen once. This specimen belongs to a study of CD8+ T cells in alopecia areata. CDR1 is MNHNY and CDR2 is SVGAGI in the germline V gene (reference sequence). The CDR3 extends over 15 amino acids. V lost 6 bases, J lost 5 bases, and 19 bases lay in between. General study results and limits: Higher clonality and more expanded CD8+ clones appeared in lesional than normal scalp.

The sample taken for sequencing was CD8+ T cells sorted from blood. The TCR originated in a human donor in good health. V and J are TRBV6-6 and TRBJ1-2; a possible D gene is TRBD1 (6 bases). The CDR3 loop is CASSRGHLEGYGYTF. DNA for the CDR3: TGTGCCAGCAGCCGGGGACACCTTGAGGGTTATGGCTACACCTTC.